The 16 T cell receptor beta chains reported below all come from one sample, sequenced in a study of CD8 T cells in ankylosing spondylitis. The antigens for these receptors are not known. TCRdb recomputed calls from the 5' RACE reads with MiXCR, one row per CDR3 protein. The sample lists more than 650,000 distinct CDR3 sequences, 12% occurring once. Regarding the study as a whole: Made up of fewer than 10 highly homologous variants, a TCR beta motif appeared characteristic of ankylosing spondylitis blood.

Sequencing was done on a sample of blood, either unsorted or a sorted T cell fraction (not recorded which). The receptors originated from a male donor with ankylosing spondylitis.

In this sample, this clonotype turned up many times. The chain joins TRBV24-1 to TRBJ2-1; 13 bases are shared with TRBD2. V shed 3 bases, J shed 8 bases, and the junction held 6 bases outside the gene matches. The germline V gene has CDR1 KGHDR and CDR2 SFDVKD. The CDR3 covers 16 residues. In DNA form, the CDR3 reads TGTGCCACCAGTGATCCAACTAGCGGGAGGGTCGATGAGCAGTTCTTC. It is translated as CATSDPTSGRVDEQFF.

In its sample, this clonotype was seen many times. The chain joins TRBV5-1 to TRBJ2-7; D gene ambiguous. The CDR3 totals 13 residues. CDR1 and CDR2 (germline): SGHRS, YFSETQ. Deletions cut 4 bases from V and 3 bases from J, with 11 bases between. The CDR3, as DNA: TGCGCCAGCAGCCTACCCGAGATCTACGAGCAGTACTTC. Encoded protein: CASSLPEIYEQYF.

This clonotype occurred many times. The rearrangement links TRBV5-1 to TRBJ2-4, with 7 bases fitting TRBD2. Germline CDR1 reads SGHRS; CDR2 reads YFSETQ. This CDR3 region has 17 residues. V was pared by 4 bases and J by 0 bases, with 10 bases of the junction left unmatched. The CDR3 bases are TGCGCCAGCAGCCCCAGGGAGGGCGGATTAGCCAAAAACATTCAGTACTTC. Translation gives CASSPREGGLAKNIQYF.

The V and J genes are TRBV20-1 and TRBJ2-3, with TRBD2 matching 8 bases. J gave up 4 bases and V 1 base, and 7 bases lay outside the gene matches. The germline V gene encodes CDR1 DFQATT and CDR2 SNEGSKA (reference sequence). This CDR3 spans 15 amino acids. CDR3 loop: CSARVASGGADTQYF. In DNA form, the CDR3 reads TGCAGTGCTAGAGTCGCCAGCGGGGGCGCAGATACGCAGTATTTT.

The V gene is TRBV4-2, the J gene TRBJ1-4; 8 nucleotides align to TRBD1. CDR1 and CDR2 (germline): LGHNA, YNFKEQ. The V and J ends lost 0 bases and 7 bases, in that order; junction bases with no gene match: 7. The CDR3 runs 16 residues. CDR3 DNA: TGTGCCAGCAGCCAAGATCCGGGACAGGACGGTGAAAAACTGTTTTTT. It yields the protein CASSQDPGQDGEKLFF.

Details on this clonotype: Being one base from a much bigger clone, this may be a read error. CDR3 nucleotides: TGTGCCAGCAGTTACCCAGCTCGGGTTAGGGAGACCCAGTACTTC. Protein product: CASSYPARVRETQYF. The rearrangement uses TRBV6-5 and TRBJ2-5; D ambiguous. Germline assignment: CDR1 MNHEY and CDR2 SVGAGI. The CDR3 extends over 15 amino acids. V lost 2 bases, J lost 5 bases, and 15 bases lay in between.

This clonotype was observed many times. The chain recombines TRBV5-1 with TRBJ1-1, with D tentatively TRBD1 (5 bases). The CDR3 is 14 residues long. The V and J ends lost 2 bases and 3 bases respectively, with 11 bases between them. In germline, CDR1 is SGHRS, CDR2 YFSETQ. The CDR3 reads CASSLGDSYTEAFF. Here the CDR3 DNA reads TGCGCCAGCAGCTTAGGCGACAGCTACACTGAAGCTTTCTTT.

This clonotype was seen many times. This chain links TRBV7-9 with TRBJ2-3, with 8 bases lining up with TRBD2. Trimming at V came to 6 bases and at J to 1 base, leaving 3 bases not matched to a gene. The CDR3 has 14 residues. Germline V gives CDR1 SEHNR, CDR2 FQNEAQ (reference sequence). The CDR3 nucleotides are TGTGCCAGCAGTTACGGGGGGGGCACAGATACGCAGTATTTT. It codes for CASSYGGGTDTQYF.

In this sample, this clonotype turned up a few times. This chain links TRBV24-1 with TRBJ2-2; weak D call: TRBD2 (6 bases). Per germline, CDR1 KGHDR and CDR2 SFDVKD. The germline V and J ends were trimmed by 4 bases and 4 bases, with 18 bases remaining between them. The CDR3 has 17 amino acids. The CDR3 nucleotides read TGTGCCACCAGTGACCCAAAAGCGGGCACCTTCACCGGGGAGCTGTTTTTT. This encodes CATSDPKAGTFTGELFF.

This clonotype was recorded at least ten times. The J gene is TRBJ2-7, the V gene TRBV7-2; D remains ambiguous. The CDR3 is 16 amino acids. V shed 5 bases and J shed 0 bases, with 17 bases lying between them. Germline CDR1 SGHTA, CDR2 FQGNSA. The CDR3 protein is CASSPFSFDTSYEQYF. The CDR3 bases are TGTGCCAGCAGCCCATTTTCTTTTGACACCTCCTACGAGCAGTACTTC.

The rearrangement uses TRBV6-1 and TRBJ2-1; D remains unclear. Between the trimmed V and J ends, which lost 6 bases and 5 bases, there was a span of 17 bases. Germline CDR1 is MNHNS and CDR2 is SASEGT. The CDR3 is 15 amino acids. The CDR3 loop is CASRPDLWRNNEQFF. In DNA form, the CDR3 reads TGTGCCAGCAGGCCGGACCTGTGGAGAAACAATGAGCAGTTCTTC.

This clonotype was seen only a few times. The chain uses TRBV28 and TRBJ2-5; TRBD2 matches at 9 bases. The V gene's germline CDR1 is MDHEN and CDR2 SYDVKM. V lost 2 bases to trimming and J lost 5 bases; unmatched junction nucleotides: 9. The CDR3 runs to 16 residues. The CDR3 DNA reads as TGTGCCAGCAGTTTAATTGGCGGGGGGGCATGGGAGACCCAGTACTTC. Its protein product is CASSLIGGGAWETQYF.

V is TRBV15 and J is TRBJ2-3, with D hard to call. Trimming cost V 5 bases and J 4 bases, with 16 bases left between them. The CDR3 length is 15 residues. Germline CDR1 LNHNV, CDR2 YYDKDF (reference sequence). CDR3 in amino acids: CATSRRRHGPDTQYF. CDR3 in DNA: TGTGCCACCAGCCGCCGGCGCCATGGCCCAGATACGCAGTATTTT.

The chain is built from TRBV15 and TRBJ2-5, with D possibly being TRBD1 (5 bases). The CDR3 is 14 amino acids. From germline, CDR1 is LNHNV and CDR2 YYDKDF (reference sequence). The V end lost 3 bases, the J end lost 3 bases, and 11 bases lay between the germline ends. CDR3 nucleotide sequence: TGTGCCACCAGCAGTCGCACAGGCGAAGAGACCCAGTACTTC. It specifies CATSSRTGEETQYF.

This clonotype came up many times. This sequence joins TRBV29-1 and TRBJ2-5; no definite D call. CDR3 length: 12 amino acids. V lost 2 bases, J lost 4 bases, and 8 bases lay in between. The germline V gene encodes CDR1 SQVTM and CDR2 ANQGSEA. CDR3 region: CSVEQLRETQYF. The CDR3 nucleotides read TGCAGCGTTGAACAGCTAAGAGAGACCCAGTACTTC.

This sequence joins TRBV20-1 and TRBJ1-2; a possible D gene is TRBD1 (5 bases). This CDR3 is built from 12 residues. The germline V gene has CDR1 DFQATT and CDR2 SNEGSKA (reference sequence). The CDR3: CTHFRGNYGYTF. CDR3 DNA: TGCACCCACTTTAGGGGAAACTATGGCTACACCTTC.